The TCR beta chain described here comes from a study of cytomegalovirus exposure and HLA in healthy donors. Assay used: immunoSEQ multiplex PCR; TCRdb lists only in-frame clones, some missing. The sample includes about 240,000 clones, 80% to 90% seen only once; the top ten take around 3%. Germline V gene lookup returns CDR1 LNHDA and CDR2 SQIVND (reference sequence). The V gene lost 4 bases and the J gene lost 6 bases, with 9 bases spanning the gap. The CDR3 covers 12 residues. Study-wide points: Most TCRs appeared rarely, but some public TCRs recurred in many donors. According to a subsequent analysis, TCR clusters identified in the first cohort showed a tendency to co-occur across the approximately 120 validation repertoires. Associated with cytomegalovirus, according to the listing, were about 160 TCR beta chains.

Concerning this clone: Its antigen is as yet unknown.

The J gene is TRBJ2-5, the V gene TRBV19, with D maybe TRBD1 (6 bases). The receptor comes from a man aged 18 to 29 in good health and CMV-seronegative. The sample was PBMCs. The CDR3 region has the DNA TGTGCCAGTAGTAACAGGGAGCAGACCCAGTACTTC. As protein: CASSNREQTQYF.